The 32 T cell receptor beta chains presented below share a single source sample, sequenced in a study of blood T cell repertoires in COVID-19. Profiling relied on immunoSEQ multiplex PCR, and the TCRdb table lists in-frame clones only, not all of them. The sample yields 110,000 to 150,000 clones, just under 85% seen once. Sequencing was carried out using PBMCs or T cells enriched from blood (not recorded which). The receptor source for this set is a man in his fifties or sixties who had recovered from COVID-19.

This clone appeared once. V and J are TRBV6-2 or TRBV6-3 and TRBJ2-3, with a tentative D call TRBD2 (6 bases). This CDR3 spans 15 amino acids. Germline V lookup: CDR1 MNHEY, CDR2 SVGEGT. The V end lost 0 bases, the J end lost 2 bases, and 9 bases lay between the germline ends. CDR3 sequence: CASSYSTDYTDTQYF. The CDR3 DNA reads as TGTGCCAGCAGTTACTCAACGGACTACACAGATACGCAGTATTTT.

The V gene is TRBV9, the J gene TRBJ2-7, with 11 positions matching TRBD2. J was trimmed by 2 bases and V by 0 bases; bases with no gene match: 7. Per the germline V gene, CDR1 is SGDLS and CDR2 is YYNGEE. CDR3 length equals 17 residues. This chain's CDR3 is CASSVGLAGGRAYEQYF. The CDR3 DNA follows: TGTGCCAGCAGCGTAGGGCTAGCGGGGGGCCGCGCCTACGAGCAGTACTTC. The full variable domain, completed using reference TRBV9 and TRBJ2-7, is DSGVTQTPKHLITATGQRVTLRCSPRSGDLSVYWYQQSLDQGLQFLIQYYNGEERAKGNILERFSAQQFPDLHSELNLSSLELGDSALYFCASSVGLAGGRAYEQYFGPGTRLTVT.

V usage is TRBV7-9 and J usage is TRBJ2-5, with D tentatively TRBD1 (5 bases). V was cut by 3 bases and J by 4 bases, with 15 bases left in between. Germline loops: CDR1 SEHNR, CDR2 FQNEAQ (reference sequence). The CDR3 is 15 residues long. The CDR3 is CASSFPSRAGETQYF. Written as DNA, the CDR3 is TGTGCCAGCAGCTTCCCGAGCAGGGCCGGAGAGACCCAGTACTTC.

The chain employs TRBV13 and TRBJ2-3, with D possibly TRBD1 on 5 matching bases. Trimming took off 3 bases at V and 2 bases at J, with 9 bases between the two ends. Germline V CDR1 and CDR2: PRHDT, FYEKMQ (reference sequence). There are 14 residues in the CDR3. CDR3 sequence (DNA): TGTGCCAGCAGCTTCGAACAGGCCACAGATACGCAGTATTTT. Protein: CASSFEQATDTQYF.

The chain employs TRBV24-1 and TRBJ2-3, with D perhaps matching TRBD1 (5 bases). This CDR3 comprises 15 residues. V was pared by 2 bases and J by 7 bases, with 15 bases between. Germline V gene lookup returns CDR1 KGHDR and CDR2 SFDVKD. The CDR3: CATSDSGPLGNTQYF. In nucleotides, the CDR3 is TGTGCCACCAGTGATTCAGGGCCCCTGGGGAATACGCAGTATTTT.

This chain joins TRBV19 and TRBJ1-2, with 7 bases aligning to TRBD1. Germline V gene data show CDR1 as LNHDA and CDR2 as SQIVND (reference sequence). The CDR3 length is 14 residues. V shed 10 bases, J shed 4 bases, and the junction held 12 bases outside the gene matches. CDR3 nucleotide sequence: TGTGCCACCAGCCCGGGACAGAAGACCTATGGCTACACCTTC. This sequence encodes CATSPGQKTYGYTF.

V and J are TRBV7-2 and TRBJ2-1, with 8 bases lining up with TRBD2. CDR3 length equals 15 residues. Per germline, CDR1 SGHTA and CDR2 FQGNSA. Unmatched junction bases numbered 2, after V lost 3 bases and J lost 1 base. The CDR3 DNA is TGTGCCAGCAGCTTGGTAGCGGGGTCCTACAATGAGCAGTTCTTC. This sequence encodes CASSLVAGSYNEQFF.

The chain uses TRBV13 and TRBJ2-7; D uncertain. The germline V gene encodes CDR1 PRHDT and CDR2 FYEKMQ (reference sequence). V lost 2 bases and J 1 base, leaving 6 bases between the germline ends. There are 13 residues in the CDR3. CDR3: CASSLPASYEQYF. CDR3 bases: TGTGCCAGCAGCTTACCAGCGTCCTACGAGCAGTACTTC. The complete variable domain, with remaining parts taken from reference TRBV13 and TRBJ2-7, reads AAGVIQSPRHLIKEKRETATLKCYPIPRHDTVYWYQQGPGQDPQFLISFYEKMQSDKGSIPDRFSAQQFSDYHSELNMSSLELGDSALYFCASSLPASYEQYFGPGTRLTVT.

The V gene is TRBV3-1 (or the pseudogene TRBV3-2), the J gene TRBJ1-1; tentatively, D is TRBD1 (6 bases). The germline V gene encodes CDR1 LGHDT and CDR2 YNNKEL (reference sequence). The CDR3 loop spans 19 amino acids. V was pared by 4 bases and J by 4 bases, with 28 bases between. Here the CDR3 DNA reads TGTGCCAGCAGCCCAGAGCGGGGGCGGAGGGTGTCTCAGGCCACTGAAGCTTTCTTT. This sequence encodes CASSPERGRRVSQATEAFF.

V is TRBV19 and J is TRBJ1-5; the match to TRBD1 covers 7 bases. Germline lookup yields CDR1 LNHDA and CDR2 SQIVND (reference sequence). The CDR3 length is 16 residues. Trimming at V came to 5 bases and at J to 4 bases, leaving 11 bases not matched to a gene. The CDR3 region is CASSGPGQYQNQPQHF. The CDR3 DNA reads TGTGCCAGTAGTGGACCGGGACAGTACCAAAATCAGCCCCAGCATTTT.

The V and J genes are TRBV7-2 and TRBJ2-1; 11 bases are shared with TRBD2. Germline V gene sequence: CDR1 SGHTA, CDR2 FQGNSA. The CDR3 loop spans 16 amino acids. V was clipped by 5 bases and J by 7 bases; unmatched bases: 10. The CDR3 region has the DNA TGTGCCAGCAGCACAACCCCGGGACTAGCGGTTAATGAGCAGTTCTTC. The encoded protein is CASSTTPGLAVNEQFF.

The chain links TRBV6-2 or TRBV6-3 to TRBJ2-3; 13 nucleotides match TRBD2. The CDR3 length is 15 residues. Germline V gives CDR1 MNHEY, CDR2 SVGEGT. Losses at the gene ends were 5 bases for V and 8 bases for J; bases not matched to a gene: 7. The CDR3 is CASSRGTSGAATQYF. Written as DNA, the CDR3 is TGTGCCAGCAGTAGGGGGACTAGCGGGGCTGCTACGCAGTATTTT.

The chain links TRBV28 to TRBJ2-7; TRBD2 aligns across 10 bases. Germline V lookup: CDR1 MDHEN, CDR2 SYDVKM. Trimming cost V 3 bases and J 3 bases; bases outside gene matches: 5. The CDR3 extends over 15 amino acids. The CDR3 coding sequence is TGTGCCAGCAGTTTCGTAGCGGGGGGCCACTACGAGCAGTACTTC. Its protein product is CASSFVAGGHYEQYF.

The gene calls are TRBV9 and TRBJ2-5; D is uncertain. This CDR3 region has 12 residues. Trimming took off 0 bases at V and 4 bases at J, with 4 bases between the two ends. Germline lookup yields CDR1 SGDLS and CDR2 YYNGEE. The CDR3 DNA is TGTGCCAGCAGCGTAGGAGGAGAGACCCAGTACTTC. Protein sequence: CASSVGGETQYF.

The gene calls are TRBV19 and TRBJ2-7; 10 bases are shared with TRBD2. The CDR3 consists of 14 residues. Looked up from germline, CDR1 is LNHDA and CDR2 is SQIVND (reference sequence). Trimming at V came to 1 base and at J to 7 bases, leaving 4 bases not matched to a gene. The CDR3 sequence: CASSIAGTSEEQYF. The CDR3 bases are TGTGCCAGTAGTATAGCGGGGACTAGCGAAGAGCAGTACTTC.

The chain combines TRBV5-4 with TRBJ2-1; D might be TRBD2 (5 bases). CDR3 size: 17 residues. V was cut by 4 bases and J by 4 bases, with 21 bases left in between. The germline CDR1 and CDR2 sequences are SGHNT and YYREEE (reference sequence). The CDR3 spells CASSPPSRERAYNEQFF. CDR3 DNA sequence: TGTGCCAGCAGCCCTCCTAGCCGGGAAAGGGCTTACAATGAGCAGTTCTTC.

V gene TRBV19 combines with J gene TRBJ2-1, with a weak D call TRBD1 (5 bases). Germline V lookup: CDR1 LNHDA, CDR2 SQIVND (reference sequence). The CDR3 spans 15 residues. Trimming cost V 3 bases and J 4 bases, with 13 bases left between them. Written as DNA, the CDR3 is TGTGCCAGTAGTATCTCCTCGCGACAGTACAATGAGCAGTTCTTC. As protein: CASSISSRQYNEQFF.

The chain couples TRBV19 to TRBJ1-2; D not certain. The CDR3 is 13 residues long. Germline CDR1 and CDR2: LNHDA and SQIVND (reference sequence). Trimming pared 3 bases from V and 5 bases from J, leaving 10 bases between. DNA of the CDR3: TGTGCCAGTAGTATTGGAGGGTGGTATGGCTACACCTTC. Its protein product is CASSIGGWYGYTF.

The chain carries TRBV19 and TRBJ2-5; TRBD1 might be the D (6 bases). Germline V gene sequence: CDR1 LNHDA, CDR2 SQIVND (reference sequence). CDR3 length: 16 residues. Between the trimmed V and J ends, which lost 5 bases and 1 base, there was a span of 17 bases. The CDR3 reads CASSPETGTLQETQYF. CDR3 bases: TGTGCCAGTAGTCCCGAAACCGGGACACTCCAAGAGACCCAGTACTTC.

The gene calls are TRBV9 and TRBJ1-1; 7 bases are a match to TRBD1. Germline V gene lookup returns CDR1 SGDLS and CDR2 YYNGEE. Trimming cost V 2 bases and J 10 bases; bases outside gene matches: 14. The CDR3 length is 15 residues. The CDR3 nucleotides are TGTGCCAGCAGCGTCGCTACCGGGACAGTCGCGGGAGCTTTCTTT. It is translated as CASSVATGTVAGAFF.

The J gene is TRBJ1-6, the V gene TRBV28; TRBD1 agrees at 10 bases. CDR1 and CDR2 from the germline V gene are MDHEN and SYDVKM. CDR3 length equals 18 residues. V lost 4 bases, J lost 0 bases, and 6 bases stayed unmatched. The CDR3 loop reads CASSSNRDRGSYNSPLHF. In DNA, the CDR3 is TGTGCCAGCAGTTCCAACCGGGACAGGGGCTCCTATAATTCACCCCTCCACTTT.

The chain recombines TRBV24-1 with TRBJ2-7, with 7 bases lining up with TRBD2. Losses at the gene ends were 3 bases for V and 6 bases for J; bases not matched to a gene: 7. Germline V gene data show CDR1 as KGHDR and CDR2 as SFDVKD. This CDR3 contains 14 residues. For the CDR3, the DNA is TGTGCCACCAGTGATGGCGGACTAGACTCCGAGCAGTACTTC. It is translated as CATSDGGLDSEQYF.

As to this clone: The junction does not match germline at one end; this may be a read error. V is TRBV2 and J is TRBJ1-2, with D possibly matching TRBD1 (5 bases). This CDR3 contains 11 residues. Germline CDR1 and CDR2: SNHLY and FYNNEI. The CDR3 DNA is TGTGCCAGCAGTGAAGCGCGCGGGGCCCGCTTC. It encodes CASSEARGARF.

DNA for the CDR3: TGTGCCACCAGCAGAGATCTTAGGGGGTCTGAAGCTTTCTTT. This gives the protein CATSRDLRGSEAFF. This sequence joins TRBV15 and TRBJ1-1; weak D call: TRBD1 (6 bases). The germline V gene encodes CDR1 LNHNV and CDR2 YYDKDF (reference sequence). The CDR3 covers 14 residues. V dropped 0 bases and J dropped 6 bases, with 11 bases sitting between them.

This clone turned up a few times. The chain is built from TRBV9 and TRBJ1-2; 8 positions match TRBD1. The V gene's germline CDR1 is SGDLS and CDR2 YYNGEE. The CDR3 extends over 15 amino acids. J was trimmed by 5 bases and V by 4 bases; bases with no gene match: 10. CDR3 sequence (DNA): TGTGCCAGCAGCTCCTTATCGACAGGGGCGTATGGCTACACCTTC. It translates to CASSSLSTGAYGYTF.

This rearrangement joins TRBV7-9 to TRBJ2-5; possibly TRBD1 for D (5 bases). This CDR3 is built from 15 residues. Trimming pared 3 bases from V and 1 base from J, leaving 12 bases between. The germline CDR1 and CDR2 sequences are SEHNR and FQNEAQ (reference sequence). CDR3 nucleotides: TGTGCCAGCAGCTTTGGGGCGCCCACCCAAGAGACCCAGTACTTC. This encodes CASSFGAPTQETQYF.

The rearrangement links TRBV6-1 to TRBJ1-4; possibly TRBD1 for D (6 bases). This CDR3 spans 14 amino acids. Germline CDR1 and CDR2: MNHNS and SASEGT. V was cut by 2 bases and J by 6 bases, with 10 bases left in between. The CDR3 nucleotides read TGTGCCAGCAGTGAACAACAGGGAGATGAAAAACTGTTTTTT. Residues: CASSEQQGDEKLFF.

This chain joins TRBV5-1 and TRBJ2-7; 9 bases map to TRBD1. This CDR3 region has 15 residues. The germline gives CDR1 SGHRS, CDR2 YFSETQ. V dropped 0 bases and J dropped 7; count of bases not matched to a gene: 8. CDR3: CASSLAGTGTREQYF. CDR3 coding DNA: TGCGCCAGCAGCTTGGCCGGGACAGGGACGAGGGAGCAGTACTTC.

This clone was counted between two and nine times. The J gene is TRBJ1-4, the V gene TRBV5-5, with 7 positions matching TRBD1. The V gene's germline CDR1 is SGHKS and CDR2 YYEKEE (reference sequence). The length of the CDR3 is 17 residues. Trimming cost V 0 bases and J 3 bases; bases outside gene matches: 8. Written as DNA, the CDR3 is TGTGCCAGCAGCTTGGTTCCAGGGGGGATGGCTAATGAAAAACTGTTTTTT. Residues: CASSLVPGGMANEKLFF.

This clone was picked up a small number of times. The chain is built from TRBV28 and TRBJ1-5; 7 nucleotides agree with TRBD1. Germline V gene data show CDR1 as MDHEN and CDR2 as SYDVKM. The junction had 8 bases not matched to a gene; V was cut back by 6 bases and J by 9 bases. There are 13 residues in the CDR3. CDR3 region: CASRKTGESPQHF. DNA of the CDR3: TGTGCCAGCAGAAAAACAGGGGAATCGCCCCAGCATTTT.

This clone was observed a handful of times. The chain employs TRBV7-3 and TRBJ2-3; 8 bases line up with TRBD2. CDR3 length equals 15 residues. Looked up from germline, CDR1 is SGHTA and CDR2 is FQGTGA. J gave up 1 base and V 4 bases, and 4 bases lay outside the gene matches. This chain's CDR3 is CASSSGGPGTDTQYF. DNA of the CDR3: TGTGCCAGCAGCTCGGGGGGGCCGGGCACAGATACGCAGTATTTT.

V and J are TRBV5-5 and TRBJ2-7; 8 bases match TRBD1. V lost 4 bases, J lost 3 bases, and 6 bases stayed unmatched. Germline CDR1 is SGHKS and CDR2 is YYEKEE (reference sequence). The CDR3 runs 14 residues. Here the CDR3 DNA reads TGTGCCAGCAGCAAACGGACAGGGTACTACGAGCAGTACTTC. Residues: CASSKRTGYYEQYF. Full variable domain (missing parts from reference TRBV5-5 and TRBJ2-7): DAGVTQSPTHLIKTRGQQVTLRCSPISGHKSVSWYQQVLGQGPQFIFQYYEKEERGRGNFPDRFSARQFPNYSSELNVNALLLGDSALYLCASSKRTGYYEQYFGPGTRLTVT.